A selection of T cell receptor beta chains follows, all from one sample in a study of blood T cell repertoires in COVID-19. Here immunoSEQ multiplex PCR was the method, and the copy in TCRdb shows in-frame clones only, minus some. The data show hundreds of thousands of clones, with around nine tenths seen just once and approximately 2% held by the top ten. Sequencing was performed on PBMCs or T cells enriched from blood (not recorded which). The receptor set was obtained from a woman aged 60-70 years in a cohort exposed to, infected with or recovered from COVID-19 (not recorded which). The CDR3 runs from the conserved cysteine through the conserved F or W. Each record gives: V gene, CDR3 length, clone size, D gene, J gene, CDR3 protein, CDR3 DNA. D genes are given only for firm matches. Clone size is given for some rows only: seen once, a few or many times, or a class if the clone is expanded.

TRBV18	13	once	-	TRBJ2-5	CASSSTGTETQYF	TGTGCCAGCTCATCAACAGGGACGGAGACCCAGTACTTC
TRBV4-3	18	-	-	TRBJ2-3	CASSQEFVVRAGTDTQYF	TGCGCCAGCAGCCAAGAATTCGTCGTGCGCGCGGGCACAGATACGCAGTATTTT
TRBV3-1/TRBV3-2	15	-	TRBD1	TRBJ2-5	CASSRGQGKRETQYF	TGTGCCAGCAGCCGTGGACAGGGGAAGAGAGAGACCCAGTACTTC
TRBV19	17	-	TRBD2	TRBJ2-1	CASSISASGLLYNEQFF	TGTGCCAGTAGTATTTCCGCTAGCGGGCTTTTATACAATGAGCAGTTCTTC
TRBV28	13	-	-	TRBJ2-3	CASGVPSTDTQYF	TGTGCCAGCGGAGTCCCTAGCACAGATACGCAGTATTTT
TRBV29-1	14	-	-	TRBJ2-7	CSVDGGTGVVEQYF	TGCAGCGTTGACGGGGGAACAGGGGTGGTGGAGCAGTACTTC
TRBV7-8	17	-	-	TRBJ1-5	CASSLAGGLGSNQPQHF	TGTGCCAGCAGCTTAGCAGGAGGGCTGGGAAGCAATCAGCCCCAGCATTTT
TRBV24-1	16	-	TRBD2	TRBJ2-1	CATSDLAGGTYNEQFF	TGTGCCACCAGTGATCTAGCGGGAGGCACCTACAATGAGCAGTTCTTC
TRBV7-9	15	-	TRBD2	TRBJ2-3	CASSQAASGRITQYF	TGTGCCAGCAGCCAAGCGGCTAGCGGGAGGATTACGCAGTATTTT
TRBV7-2	14	once	-	TRBJ1-2	CASSLAAVGYGYTF	TGTGCCAGCAGCTTAGCGGCGGTCGGCTATGGCTACACCTTC
TRBV4-3	18	-	TRBD1	TRBJ1-5	CASSQEVGTAYSNQPQHF	TGCGCCAGCAGCCAAGAGGTCGGGACAGCATATAGCAATCAGCCCCAGCATTTT
TRBV6-4	14	-	-	TRBJ1-6	CASKSEGTSSPLHF	TGTGCCAGCAAATCGGAGGGGACTAGTTCACCCCTCCACTTT
TRBV24-1	13	few	TRBD1	TRBJ2-7	CATSDEDRAEQYF	TGTGCCACCAGTGACGAGGACAGGGCCGAGCAGTACTTC